This T cell receptor beta chain comes out of a study of T cell responses to AZD1222 COVID-19 vaccine. General study points: Per reports, nearly half of all spike-specific TCRs target regions that are unmutated in variants. The donors showed a predominance of white British ancestry and of females, with possible underestimation of clonal diversity.

As regards this clone: The antigen is not known.

Germline CDR1 reads SGHAT; CDR2 reads FQDESV (reference sequence). CDR3 length: 13 residues. Between the trimmed V and J ends, which lost 1 base and 2 bases, there was a span of 6 bases. Analyses pooled second doses at about 4 or about 12 weeks. Libraries were prepared by immunoSEQ multiplex PCR; TCRdb keeps only in-frame clonotypes and omits some of them. The sample shows about 54,000 clones, more than 80% of them seen only once. The chain combines TRBV11-1 with TRBJ2-7; D uncertain. The sample was peripheral blood, taken 28 days after the second AZD1222 dose. This receptor was identified in an adult who received the AZD1222 COVID-19 vaccine. The CDR3 loop is CASSLGVAYEQYF. The CDR3 DNA reads as TGTGCCAGCAGCTTAGGGGTAGCCTACGAGCAGTACTTC. The whole variable domain, filled in from reference TRBV11-1 and TRBJ2-7, reads EAEVAQSPRYKITEKSQAVAFWCDPISGHATLYWYRQILGQGPELLVQFQDESVVDDSQLPKDRFSAERLKGVDSTLKIQPAELGDSAMYLCASSLGVAYEQYFGPGTRLTVT.